The 20 T cell receptor beta chains reported below all come from one sample, sequenced in a study of T cell changes during pregnancy in multiple sclerosis. Sequencing used immunoSEQ multiplex PCR; TCRdb keeps in-frame clones, though not all of them. This table has around 110,000 clones, 92% appearing once. The sequencing here drew on peripheral blood, taken in the third trimester of pregnancy. All receptors derive from a female donor with multiple sclerosis, enrolled in a pregnancy study.

V gene TRBV5-5 combines with J gene TRBJ2-3; 7 positions agree with TRBD2. Germline lookup yields CDR1 SGHKS and CDR2 YYEKEE (reference sequence). The CDR3 consists of 14 residues. V shed 0 bases, J shed 5 bases, and the junction held 3 bases outside the gene matches. Written as DNA, the CDR3 is TGTGCCAGCAGCTTGGGCGGGAGAATAGATACGCAGTATTTT. Translation: CASSLGGRIDTQYF. The variable domain in full, with the rest retrieved from reference TRBV5-5 and TRBJ2-3, is DAGVTQSPTHLIKTRGQQVTLRCSPISGHKSVSWYQQVLGQGPQFIFQYYEKEERGRGNFPDRFSARQFPNYSSELNVNALLLGDSALYLCASSLGGRIDTQYFGPGTRLTVL.

V gene TRBV28 combines with J gene TRBJ1-2, with TRBD1 matching over 9 bases. The CDR3 has 16 amino acids. Germline CDR1 reads MDHEN; CDR2 reads SYDVKM. V lost 5 bases, J lost 4 bases, and 11 bases stayed unmatched. CDR3 amino acids: CASSRPRDRDLYGYTF. The DNA for the CDR3 is TGTGCCAGCAGTCGTCCCCGGGACAGGGATCTCTATGGCTACACCTTC.

The rearrangement uses TRBV7-2 and TRBJ2-7; TRBD2 agrees at 16 bases. J was trimmed by 7 bases and V by 2 bases; bases with no gene match: 8. CDR3 length: 17 amino acids. Looked up from germline, CDR1 is SGHTA and CDR2 is FQGNSA. CDR3 bases: TGTGCCAGCAGCTTAAATGGCGGGACTAGCGGGGGGGCGGAGCAGTACTTC. Residues: CASSLNGGTSGGAEQYF.

The chain combines TRBV11-2 with TRBJ2-3, with TRBD2 matching over 11 bases. Per germline, CDR1 SGHAT and CDR2 FQNNGV. V lost 4 bases and J lost 3; bases outside the gene matches: 9. This CDR3 has 17 amino acids. The CDR3 DNA follows: TGTGCCAGCAGCTCCGGAATAGCGGGAGGGCGGACAGATACGCAGTATTTT. It specifies CASSSGIAGGRTDTQYF.

The V gene is TRBV7-2, the J gene TRBJ1-1, with D perhaps matching TRBD1 (5 bases). Germline-derived CDR1 and CDR2 are SGHTA and FQGNSA. CDR3 length: 14 residues. Trimming pared 5 bases from V and 1 base from J, leaving 11 bases between. CDR3 sequence: CASSPDTGNTEAFF. The CDR3 DNA is TGTGCCAGCAGCCCAGACACAGGGAACACTGAAGCTTTCTTT.

V and J are TRBV2 and TRBJ2-2, with TRBD2 matching over 11 bases. J was trimmed by 8 bases and V by 7 bases; bases with no gene match: 9. Germline V gives CDR1 SNHLY, CDR2 FYNNEI. The CDR3 covers 15 residues. DNA of the CDR3: TGTGCCAGCAAGACGGCTAGCGGGAGGAAGGGGGAGCTGTTTTTT. Protein: CASKTASGRKGELFF.

The chain carries TRBV30 and TRBJ1-6; D possibly corresponds to TRBD1 (6 bases). CDR3 length equals 14 residues. V lost 5 bases and J lost 7, with 15 bases in between. Germline assignment: CDR1 GTSNPN and CDR2 SVGIG (reference sequence). The CDR3 DNA sequence: TGTGCCTGGCTAGCCGGGACAAGGAATTCACCCCTCCACTTT. Translating it yields CAWLAGTRNSPLHF.

The chain joins TRBV5-1 to TRBJ2-2, with 9 bases identical to TRBD1. The J segment lost 0 bases and the V segment lost 8 bases, leaving 2 bases of the junction unmatched. The CDR3 length is 14 residues. CDR1 and CDR2 from the germline V gene are SGHRS and YFSETQ. The CDR3 is CASHRGPNTGELFF. In DNA form, the CDR3 reads TGCGCCAGTCACAGGGGGCCGAACACCGGGGAGCTGTTTTTT. Drawing the rest from reference TRBV5-1 and TRBJ2-2, the complete variable domain is KAGVTQTPRYLIKTRGQQVTLSCSPISGHRSVSWYQQTPGQGLQFLFEYFSETQRNKGNFPGRFSGRQFSNSRSEMNVSTLELGDSALYLCASHRGPNTGELFFGEGSRLTVL.

The V and J genes are TRBV5-4 and TRBJ2-2; TRBD2 agrees at 11 bases. V was clipped by 4 bases and J by 8 bases; unmatched bases: 16. CDR3 length: 18 amino acids. CDR1 SGHNT and CDR2 YYREEE come from the germline V gene (reference sequence). CDR3 DNA sequence: TGTGCCAGCAGCCCCCCCCCACTAGCGGGGGCCCGAGGAGGGGAGCTGTTTTTT. Its translation is CASSPPPLAGARGGELFF.

The chain uses TRBV6-1 and TRBJ1-1; possibly TRBD1 for D (5 bases). Germline CDR1 is MNHNS and CDR2 is SASEGT. The CDR3 consists of 15 residues. V was pared by 2 bases and J by 1 base, with 11 bases between. CDR3 nucleotide sequence: TGTGCCAGCAGTGAATCCTCGGGGGGGAACACTGAAGCTTTCTTT. This sequence encodes CASSESSGGNTEAFF.

This chain joins TRBV19 and TRBJ2-7; a possible D gene is TRBD2 (6 bases). Trimming left V 3 bases short and J 5 bases short, with 11 bases between. The CDR3 covers 13 residues. In germline, CDR1 is LNHDA, CDR2 SQIVND (reference sequence). CDR3 nucleotides: TGTGCCAGTAGTATCCGGGGGATCGACGAGCAGTACTTC. Translation gives CASSIRGIDEQYF.

The V and J genes are TRBV30 and TRBJ2-5; TRBD2 is a possible D gene (7 bases). Trimming cost V 3 bases and J 4 bases, with 18 bases left between them. Germline CDR1 and CDR2: GTSNPN and SVGIG (reference sequence). This CDR3 region has 15 residues. CDR3 protein: CAWRGPGGGIETQYF. CDR3 DNA sequence: TGTGCCTGGAGAGGTCCGGGGGGCGGGATAGAGACCCAGTACTTC.

The rearrangement links TRBV28 to TRBJ2-1; maybe TRBD2 (6 bases). Trimming pared 7 bases from V and 5 bases from J, leaving 21 bases between. The CDR3 contains 16 residues. CDR1 and CDR2 from the germline V gene are MDHEN and SYDVKM. CDR3 coding DNA: TGTGCCAGCACCTTGGGACGGGGGAAAGGGCACAATGAGCAGTTCTTC. This sequence encodes CASTLGRGKGHNEQFF.

CDR3 sequence: CASSPGGLESNQPQHF. The CDR3 DNA reads as TGTGCCAGCAGCCCGGGGGGGCTTGAAAGCAATCAGCCCCAGCATTTT. J is TRBJ1-5 and V is TRBV28; D is possibly TRBD1 (6 bases). The V end was cut by 6 bases, the J end by 1 base, with 16 bases between. The V gene's germline CDR1 is MDHEN and CDR2 SYDVKM. CDR3 length: 16 amino acids.

The chain carries TRBV11-2 and TRBJ2-7; tentative D call: TRBD1 (6 bases). Germline V CDR1 and CDR2: SGHAT, FQNNGV. Trimming shortened V by 1 base and J by 6 bases, and 13 bases separated the two germline ends. The length of the CDR3 is 14 residues. The CDR3 nucleotides read TGTGCCAGCAGCTTAGGGGGGCGCTGGTCCGAGCAGTACTTC. Amino acids: CASSLGGRWSEQYF.

In the case of this clone: This same CDR3 is encoded by further DNA sequences in the sample. The chain carries TRBV5-1 and TRBJ1-1; D is unclear. Germline CDR1 reads SGHRS; CDR2 reads YFSETQ. Trimming left V 1 base short and J 3 bases short, with 7 bases between. The CDR3 covers 13 residues. CDR3 sequence: CASSLTADTEAFF. CDR3 sequence (DNA): TGCGCCAGCAGCTTGACAGCTGACACTGAAGCTTTCTTT.

The chain combines TRBV7-2 with TRBJ1-4; TRBD1 matches at 8 bases. Germline V gene lookup returns CDR1 SGHTA and CDR2 FQGNSA. The trim removed 5 bases at V and 7 bases at J, leaving 18 bases unmatched. This CDR3 is 18 amino acids long. The CDR3 DNA reads as TGTGCCAGCAGCCACAGGGGGGGAGCGTCCACTCTGGGTGAAAAACTGTTTTTT. Amino acid sequence: CASSHRGGASTLGEKLFF.

V gene TRBV7-7 combines with J gene TRBJ2-3; D is undetermined. Germline CDR1 reads SSHAT; CDR2 reads FNYEAQ (reference sequence). This CDR3 spans 13 amino acids. V was cut by 5 bases and J by 6 bases, with 12 bases left in between. The CDR3 bases are TGTGCCAGCAGCCCCGGTCTAACCGATACGCAGTATTTT. Its translation is CASSPGLTDTQYF. Full variable domain (remainder filled in from reference TRBV7-7 and TRBJ2-3): GAGVSQSPRYKVTKRGQDVTLRCDPISSHATLYWYQQALGQGPEFLTYFNYEAQPDKSGLPSDRFSAERPEGSISTLTIQRTEQRDSAMYRCASSPGLTDTQYFGPGTRLTVL.

V and J are TRBV6-4 and TRBJ1-1, with D uncertain. CDR1 is MRHNA, CDR2 SNTAGT, per germline. The CDR3 length is 13 residues. Trimming removed 4 bases from V and 4 bases from J, with 10 bases in between. Written as DNA, the CDR3 is TGTGCCAGCAGTGCTAGGGAGGGCACTGAAGCTTTCTTT. Translation gives CASSAREGTEAFF.

The chain has TRBV6-6 and TRBJ1-1, with TRBD1 matching 8 bases. The trim removed 6 bases at V and 2 bases at J, leaving 5 bases unmatched. The length of the CDR3 is 14 residues. Per the germline V gene, CDR1 is MNHNY and CDR2 is SVGAGI (reference sequence). The CDR3 DNA is TGTGCCAGCAGCCCCGGGACAGGAAACACTGAAGCTTTCTTT. Its translation is CASSPGTGNTEAFF.